The T cell receptor beta chain under discussion was sequenced for a study of cytomegalovirus exposure and HLA in healthy donors. The study, taken as a whole, reports: A classifier reportedly called cytomegalovirus status with high sensitivity and specificity. Researchers reported from a later analysis that most CMV-associated TCR beta chains appeared HLA-restricted. In a later analysis, V- and J-gene trimming of beta chains associated with a DCLRE1C missense variant, replicated independently.

The primer mix had 60 Vbeta and 13 Jbeta primers. Sequencing used immunoSEQ multiplex PCR; TCRdb keeps in-frame clones, though not all of them. The profile shows some 150,000 clones, 60% to 80% of them singletons. Trimming took 4 bases from V and 6 from J, leaving 11 bases between them. This CDR3 has 13 amino acids. CDR1 and CDR2 (germline): SGHRS, YFSETQ. Comment on this clone: Antigen: not known.

The receptor comes from a man aged 55 to 70 in good health and CMV-seronegative. Sequencing was performed on PBMCs. The chain links TRBV5-1 to TRBJ2-1, with no clear D. CDR3 loop: CASSPVNPNEQFF. CDR3 sequence (DNA): TGCGCCAGCAGCCCAGTAAATCCCAATGAGCAGTTCTTC.